The present T cell receptor beta chain was sequenced within a study of CD8 T cells in Susac syndrome. About 0.5 to 1 ug RNA was reverse transcribed with random hexamers. TCR beta CDR3 was amplified by immunoSEQ covering 54 Vbeta and 13 Jbeta. One entry per CDR3 protein, called by TCRdb with MiXCR from the immunoSEQ multiplex PCR reads. This sample has roughly 130,000 distinct CDR3 sequences, with 85% to 95% found just once. The study sequenced TCR beta in blood CD8+ and CD4+ T cells. This clonotype was sampled from a human donor with Susac syndrome. The sample comprised CD8+ T cells from PBMCs.

The CDR3 nucleotides read TGCGCCAGCAGCCAAGAATGGTCACTGAGCACAGATACGCAGTATTTT. Translating gives CASSQEWSLSTDTQYF. V and J are TRBV4-1 and TRBJ2-3; D gene unclear. The V end was cut by 0 bases, the J end by 0 bases, with 10 bases between. There are 16 residues in the CDR3. CDR1 MGHRA and CDR2 YSYEKL come from the germline V gene.